This T cell receptor (beta chain) was captured in a study of blood T cell repertoires in COVID-19 (dated by TCRdb to the early 2020s). About the investigation overall: The collaborator samples originated in the United States, Italy and Spain and spanned the acute and convalescent phases of COVID-19. The prospective study material was composed of cDNA or gDNA derived from T cells, B-cell-depleted T cells, or PBMCs. The dataset comprised deeply sampled blood TCRbeta repertoires from subjects exposed to, actively infected with, or recovered from COVID-19. The repertoires were made available in a free public database intended to serve as a resource for research on the immune response to SARS-CoV-2. Samples were obtained from the ongoing ImmuneRACE study (first 160 participants) and from 1,200 or so subjects provided by 6 global collaborators. Nearly every sample came with metadata listing a de-identified subject ID, COVID-19 status, age in years and sex. Where available, HLA class I and class II types were taken from metadata supplied by the sample provider and were not determined by assay-based typing.

In the prospective study, participants were roughly 18 to 89 years old, resided in fewer than 25 geographic areas of the United States, and were enrolled through a virtual design. Cohort assignment in the prospective study relied on participant-reported clinical history from a screening survey and a study questionnaire. Recovered participants in ImmuneRACE Cohort 3 were defined by two consecutive negative NP/OP PCR tests, clearance by a healthcare professional, or resolution of symptoms. In the prospective study, whole blood, serum and a nasopharyngeal or oropharyngeal swab were collected from each participant by mobile phlebotomists. Additional blood draws and questionnaires over an approximately 2-month period could optionally be provided by prospective study participants. Blood samples from the prospective study were shipped frozen or at room temperature prior to DNA extraction. This clone was observed a handful of times. No cognate antigen has been identified for it. Base qualities are not at hand, and no much larger clone is one base apart.

TCRbeta CDR3 regions were amplified from genomic DNA by means of the immunoSEQ Assay, a bias-controlled multiplex PCR. Under the source paper's analysis protocol: Nucleated cell counts per sample were estimated from amplification of reference gene primers within the assay. To quantify the absolute abundance of each unique TCRbeta CDR3 rearrangement, sequence reads were collapsed and filtered. For each sample, productive Simpson clonality was calculated by taking the square root of Simpson's diversity index across productive rearrangements. What TCRdb holds here is the immuneACCESS table cut down to in-frame rearrangements. Part of the clones is not present; checked against another copy, under half of the missing clones reflect an unresolved V gene, and the others are unexplained. From that table come the V and J calls and clone size; the DNA was used to work out D and trimming. The sample includes about 320,000 clones, with approximately 84% observed a single time. The ten most abundant clones make up about 10% of the sample.

The research as a whole found: Clinical and demographic metadata were provided uncurated, with the amount varying by source and participant.

The sequencing input was PBMCs or T cells enriched from blood (not recorded which). The clonotype originates from a woman aged 18-30 years who had recovered from COVID-19.

The CDR3 loop reads CASSQDHRNEDEQFF. At the DNA level, the sequence is TGTGCCAGCAGCCAAGATCATAGAAACGAGGATGAGCAGTTCTTC. The chain employs TRBV3-1 (or the pseudogene TRBV3-2) and TRBJ2-1; the D gene identity is not certain. Trimming takes 0 bases from V and 8 bases from J, and the germline ends sit 14 bases apart. In the germline V gene (reference sequence), CDR1 corresponds to LGHDT and CDR2 to YNNKEL. Including the terminal cysteine and phenylalanine, the CDR3 comprises 15 residues. The CDR3 DNA has 45 bases and is translated from base 1.